These 8 T cell receptor beta chains were all obtained from the same sample, sequenced in a study of blood T cell repertoires in COVID-19. The data were produced by immunoSEQ multiplex PCR, yet TCRdb's version contains in-frame clones alone and is incomplete. The sample lists a few hundred thousand clones, roughly 81% seen once, with around 0.97% in the top ten. Sequenced: peripheral blood. The source of these receptors is a man aged 35-49 years with acute or convalescent COVID-19.

The chain recombines TRBV14 with TRBJ2-2; D may be TRBD2 (5 bases). This CDR3 contains 16 residues. Germline lookup yields CDR1 SGHDN and CDR2 FVKESK. The V and J ends lost 4 bases and 0 bases respectively, with 12 bases between them. DNA of the CDR3: TGTGCCAGCAGCCCGGAGGACGGAGCGAACACCGGGGAGCTGTTTTTT. Translating it yields CASSPEDGANTGELFF.

This clone was seen a single time. The chain couples TRBV18 to TRBJ1-1; D call uncertain. The ends were cut back, 4 bases at V and 2 bases at J, with 17 bases in the middle. CDR3 size: 16 residues. CDR1 and CDR2 from the germline V gene are KGHSH and LQKENI. DNA for the CDR3: TGTGCCAGCTCACTTCAATTCAGTAGCACCAACACTGAAGCTTTCTTT. Residues: CASSLQFSSTNTEAFF.

The V call is TRBV14, the J call TRBJ2-7, with 7 bases aligning to TRBD1. The CDR3 has 14 residues. V lost 1 base and J lost 2; bases outside the gene matches: 2. CDR1 and CDR2 (germline): SGHDN, FVKESK. The CDR3 DNA reads as TGTGCCAGCAGCCAAGTACAGGGGCCCTACGAGCAGTACTTC. Its translation is CASSQVQGPYEQYF.

The V call is TRBV11-1, the J call TRBJ1-3, with D perhaps TRBD1 (6 bases). This CDR3 region has 15 residues. V gave up 4 bases and J gave up 4 bases, with 14 bases separating them. Germline V gene lookup returns CDR1 SGHAT and CDR2 FQDESV (reference sequence). The CDR3 DNA reads TGTGCCAGCAGCTATTCAGGGGTCGGCGGAAACACCATATATTTT. Its translation: CASSYSGVGGNTIYF.

This clone was detected once. Here the CDR3 reads CASIPVAGANTGELFF. The CDR3, as DNA: TGTGCCAGCATTCCCGTAGCGGGGGCGAACACCGGGGAGCTGTTTTTT. The rearrangement uses TRBV28 and TRBJ2-2; 9 bases line up with TRBD2. Germline V gene data show CDR1 as MDHEN and CDR2 as SYDVKM. This CDR3 contains 16 residues. V lost 7 bases and J lost 0; bases outside the gene matches: 6.

Here the CDR3 reads CASSPFPGRYYEQYF. The CDR3 DNA sequence: TGTGCCAGCAGCCCCTTCCCGGGGAGATACTACGAGCAGTACTTC. This sequence joins TRBV3-1 (or the pseudogene TRBV3-2) and TRBJ2-7; tentatively, D is TRBD2 (5 bases). The V gene's germline CDR1 is LGHDT and CDR2 YNNKEL (reference sequence). The CDR3 totals 15 residues. Trimming left V 4 bases short and J 3 bases short, with 16 bases between.

This chain connects TRBV7-2 to TRBJ1-1; the match to TRBD1 covers 8 bases. V lost 5 bases to trimming and J lost 4 bases; unmatched junction nucleotides: 18. The germline gives CDR1 SGHTA, CDR2 FQGNSA. CDR3 size: 18 residues. CDR3 sequence: CASSPGGRGRLEVTEAFF. The CDR3 DNA is TGTGCCAGCAGCCCGGGGGGCAGGGGGCGCTTGGAGGTCACTGAAGCTTTCTTT. The variable domain in full, completed from reference TRBV7-2 and TRBJ1-1, reads GAGVSQSPSNKVTEKGKDVELRCDPISGHTALYWYRQSLGQGLEFLIYFQGNSAPDKSGLPSDRFSAERTGGSVSTLTIQRTQQEDSAVYLCASSPGGRGRLEVTEAFFGQGTRLTVV.

The chain has TRBV10-3 and TRBJ1-1; TRBD1 matches 7 bases. Germline CDR1 is ENHRY and CDR2 is SYGVKD. J was trimmed by 1 base and V by 3 bases; bases with no gene match: 11. This CDR3 contains 17 residues. The CDR3 region has the DNA TGTGCCATCAGTGATTTCCACAGGGGCAAGGAGAACACTGAAGCTTTCTTT. Translating it yields CAISDFHRGKENTEAFF.